Below, 22 T cell receptor beta chains from the same sample are listed, as sequenced in a study of radiotherapy plus CTLA-4 blockade in lung cancer. Measured with immunoSEQ multiplex PCR; TCRdb has only the in-frame clones, and not every one. The data hold 95,000 to 150,000 clones, with 85% to 90% observed a single time. The source material was peripheral blood, sampled from a patient treated with radiotherapy plus ipilimumab. These receptors all come from a human donor with non-small cell lung cancer that progressed on radiotherapy plus ipilimumab.

The V call is TRBV15, the J call TRBJ2-5; no definite D call. Per the germline V gene, CDR1 is LNHNV and CDR2 is YYDKDF (reference sequence). CDR3 size: 13 residues. V lost 6 bases, J lost 2 bases, and 10 bases lay in between. The CDR3 protein is CATSKGNQETQYF. The CDR3 DNA is TGTGCCACCAGTAAAGGGAATCAAGAGACCCAGTACTTC.

J is TRBJ2-7 and V is TRBV29-1; D uncertain. V was pared by 4 bases and J by 3 bases, with 10 bases between. CDR3 length: 12 residues. Germline V gene lookup returns CDR1 SQVTM and CDR2 ANQGSEA. CDR3 coding DNA: TGCAGCGTTGCTGGATCGGGCTACGAGCAGTACTTC. It codes for CSVAGSGYEQYF.

The chain carries TRBV7-6 and TRBJ2-3; unclear D gene. In germline, CDR1 is SGHVS, CDR2 FNYEAQ. CDR3 length: 12 amino acids. The V end was cut by 4 bases, the J end by 4 bases, with 6 bases between. CDR3 DNA sequence: TGTGCCAGCAGCTCCGAGGCAGATACGCAGTATTTT. This translates into CASSSEADTQYF.

The chain joins TRBV6-6 to TRBJ2-1, with 7 bases aligning to TRBD2. This CDR3 spans 14 amino acids. Germline lookup yields CDR1 MNHNY and CDR2 SVGAGI (reference sequence). The V and J ends lost 4 bases and 9 bases, in that order; junction bases with no gene match: 9. The CDR3 reads CASSLPAGEGEQFF. DNA of the CDR3: TGTGCCAGCAGTTTACCCGCGGGAGAGGGTGAGCAGTTCTTC.

The chain recombines TRBV19 with TRBJ1-3, with D hard to call. The germline gives CDR1 LNHDA, CDR2 SQIVND (reference sequence). This CDR3 region has 11 residues. V was shortened by 5 bases and J by 3 bases, with 2 bases between the two germline ends. CDR3 sequence reads: CASSFGNTIYF. CDR3 DNA sequence: TGTGCCAGTAGTTTTGGAAACACCATATATTTT.

The chain carries TRBV7-3 and TRBJ1-3; a possible D gene is TRBD1 (5 bases). V was cut by 2 bases and J by 0 bases, with 20 bases left in between. Germline loops: CDR1 SGHTA, CDR2 FQGTGA. The CDR3 is 19 residues long. The CDR3 sequence is CASSLLSDRQLFSGNTIYF. CDR3 sequence (DNA): TGTGCCAGCAGCTTACTGTCGGACCGACAGCTCTTCTCTGGAAACACCATATATTTT.

This sequence joins TRBV5-1 and TRBJ2-2; 9 bases are a match to TRBD2. J gave up 7 bases and V 4 bases, and 14 bases lay outside the gene matches. Germline lookup yields CDR1 SGHRS and CDR2 YFSETQ. This CDR3 spans 17 amino acids. CDR3 residues: CASSPPLAGSGGGELFF. In DNA, the CDR3 is TGCGCCAGCAGCCCCCCCCTAGCGGGGTCGGGGGGCGGGGAGCTGTTTTTT.

The rearrangement links TRBV29-1 to TRBJ1-1, with D hard to call. Germline V gives CDR1 SQVTM, CDR2 ANQGSEA. The CDR3 is 10 amino acids. V was clipped by 4 bases and J by 7 bases, with 7 bases between them. CDR3 sequence (DNA): TGCAGCGTTGGCCCTAGTGAAGCTTTCTTT. It is translated as CSVGPSEAFF.

This rearrangement joins TRBV23-1 to TRBJ2-7, with 9 bases that match TRBD2. TRBV23-1 belongs to the ORF category, with a function that is uncertain. The CDR3 extends over 16 amino acids. Trimming removed 7 bases from V and 1 base from J; junction bases left unmatched: 11. In DNA, the CDR3 is TGCGCCAGCACCCTACCGAGGCTAGCGGGATCCTACGAGCAGTACTTC. Translating it yields CASTLPRLAGSYEQYF.

The chain carries TRBV7-3 and TRBJ1-3; D is ambiguous. CDR1 and CDR2 from the germline V gene are SGHTA and FQGTGA. V shed 5 bases and J shed 0 bases, with 5 bases lying between them. The CDR3 consists of 13 residues. CDR3 region: CASSVNSGNTIYF. The CDR3 DNA follows: TGTGCCAGCAGCGTCAACTCTGGAAACACCATATATTTT.

This clone was recorded once. V and J are TRBV29-1 and TRBJ2-6; D ambiguous. The CDR3 length is 13 residues. Germline V CDR1 and CDR2: SQVTM, ANQGSEA. With 5 bases removed from V and 0 bases from J, the gap between germline ends came to 5 bases. CDR3 sequence reads: CSVTRSGANVLTF. DNA for the CDR3: TGCAGCGTTACTCGCTCTGGGGCCAACGTCCTGACTTTC.

The chain joins TRBV7-8 to TRBJ2-3; D remains unclear. The germline gives CDR1 SGHVS, CDR2 FQNEAQ. The CDR3 loop spans 16 amino acids. Trimming took off 4 bases at V and 0 bases at J, with 14 bases between the two ends. The CDR3 is CASSWPPGASTDTQYF. Here the CDR3 DNA reads TGTGCCAGCAGCTGGCCACCAGGTGCTAGCACAGATACGCAGTATTTT.

The J gene is TRBJ2-1, the V gene TRBV29-1; 10 bases are a match to TRBD2. Germline V lookup: CDR1 SQVTM, CDR2 ANQGSEA. The CDR3 runs 15 residues. Unmatched junction bases numbered 12, after V lost 6 bases and J lost 7 bases. Here the CDR3 reads CSVGSLAGVENEQFF. CDR3 in DNA: TGCAGCGTGGGGTCCCTAGCGGGAGTCGAAAATGAGCAGTTCTTC.

The chain combines TRBV29-1 with TRBJ1-1; tentative D call: TRBD1 (5 bases). With 6 bases removed from V and 6 bases from J, the gap between germline ends came to 11 bases. CDR1 is SQVTM and CDR2 is ANQGSEA in the germline V gene. The CDR3 consists of 11 residues. CDR3 region: CSVSRGPEAFF. The CDR3 nucleotides read TGCAGCGTCTCTAGGGGACCTGAAGCTTTCTTT.

V gene TRBV11-1 combines with J gene TRBJ2-3, with TRBD2 matching over 8 bases. Unmatched junction bases numbered 14, after V lost 5 bases and J lost 1 base. This CDR3 is 18 amino acids long. CDR1 and CDR2 from the germline V gene are SGHAT and FQDESV (reference sequence). CDR3 DNA: TGTGCCAGCAGCCCGGGACGCGTTGGACTAGCCCGCACAGATACGCAGTATTTT. Translated, it gives CASSPGRVGLARTDTQYF.

V usage is TRBV10-1 and J usage is TRBJ2-2; D unresolved. V was clipped by 3 bases and J by 6 bases, with 5 bases between them. The CDR3 contains 12 residues. Germline CDR1 is WNHNN and CDR2 is SYGVQD (reference sequence). The CDR3 reads CASSESSGELFF. CDR3 DNA: TGCGCCAGCAGTGAAAGTTCCGGGGAGCTGTTTTTT.

CDR3 DNA: TGCGCCAGCAGTATTGGGGTGGAAGAGACCCAGTACTTC. It encodes CASSIGVEETQYF. The gene calls are TRBV23-1 and TRBJ2-5; the D is unclear. TRBV23-1 counts as an open reading frame of uncertain function. V was trimmed by 5 bases and J by 3 bases, leaving 10 bases between them. The CDR3 totals 13 residues.

This clone was observed a handful of times. V gene TRBV19 combines with J gene TRBJ1-3; no clear D gene. With 1 base removed from V and 2 bases from J, the gap between germline ends came to 9 bases. This CDR3 is built from 15 residues. CDR1 is LNHDA and CDR2 is SQIVND in the germline V gene (reference sequence). The CDR3 sequence: CASSIARGTGNTIYF. The CDR3 DNA reads TGTGCCAGTAGTATAGCACGGGGAACTGGAAACACCATATATTTT.

This chain uses TRBV5-6 with TRBJ2-1, with 10 bases aligning to TRBD1. The CDR3 loop spans 15 amino acids. Germline V CDR1 and CDR2: SGHDT, YYEEEE. The V and J ends lost 2 bases and 7 bases, in that order; junction bases with no gene match: 6. The CDR3 DNA is TGTGCCAGCAGCTTTACCGGGACAGGGGTGAATGAGCAGTTCTTC. Translated: CASSFTGTGVNEQFF.

This chain uses TRBV5-1 with TRBJ2-5; D remains unclear. This CDR3 is built from 13 residues. The germline V and J ends were trimmed by 2 bases and 2 bases, with 7 bases remaining between them. The germline gives CDR1 SGHRS, CDR2 YFSETQ. The CDR3 nucleotides read TGCGCCAGCAGCTTCGAACCTCAAGAGACCCAGTACTTC. It encodes CASSFEPQETQYF.

For the CDR3, the DNA is TGCGCCAGCAGCGGGGGACAGAACTATGGCTACACCTTC. It codes for CASSGGQNYGYTF. The rearrangement uses TRBV5-1 and TRBJ1-2; 7 positions agree with TRBD1. This CDR3 has 13 residues. V trimming: 4 bases; J trimming: 2 bases; junction bases outside the gene matches: 2. From germline, CDR1 is SGHRS and CDR2 YFSETQ.

This clone appeared once. The rearrangement uses TRBV6-4 and TRBJ1-1; D possibly corresponds to TRBD1 (6 bases). The CDR3 is made up of 13 amino acids. The V end lost 4 bases, the J end lost 4 bases, and 10 bases lay between the germline ends. CDR1 MRHNA and CDR2 SNTAGT come from the germline V gene. The CDR3 region has the DNA TGTGCCAGCAGTGCTGAAGGGGGCACTGAAGCTTTCTTT. This codes for CASSAEGGTEAFF.